These 15 T cell receptor beta chains were all obtained from the same sample, sequenced in a study of T-cell reconstitution after alpha-beta-depleted transplantation in children. A TCRbeta library incorporating unique molecular identifiers was prepared. TCRdb independently ran MiXCR on the PCR reads; one entry per CDR3 protein. The data hold 440,000 or so distinct CDR3 sequences, with roughly 43% observed a single time. The sample in question was PBMCs, obtained before TCRalphabeta/CD19-depleted stem cell transplant. The receptors here all came from a girl between 2 and 10 years old with aplastic anemia, due to receive a stem cell transplant.

Only a few counts were recorded for this clonotype. This sequence joins TRBV30 and TRBJ1-1; the D gene is possibly TRBD1 (6 bases). Germline V gene lookup returns CDR1 GTSNPN and CDR2 SVGIG (reference sequence). V lost 8 bases and J lost 2, with 12 bases in between. The CDR3 loop spans 12 amino acids. CDR3 sequence: CAGNRVNTEAFF. The CDR3 DNA reads as TGTGCCGGGAACAGGGTAAACACTGAAGCTTTCTTT. The full variable domain, its missing parts supplied by reference TRBV30 and TRBJ1-1, is SQTIHQWPATLVQPVGSPLSLECTVEGTSNPNLYWYRQAAGRGLQLLFYSVGIGQISSEVPQNLSASRPQDRQFILSSKKLLLSDSGFYLCAGNRVNTEAFFGQGTRLTVV.

The chain employs TRBV20-1 and TRBJ1-6; a weak D match, TRBD1 (5 bases). V shed 6 bases and J shed 2 bases, with 14 bases lying between them. This CDR3 is built from 15 residues. CDR1 DFQATT and CDR2 SNEGSKA come from the germline V gene (reference sequence). The CDR3 nucleotides are TGCAGTGCGAGCCAGGGATTTCCCTATAATTCACCCCTCCACTTT. Translation: CSASQGFPYNSPLHF.

The sample holds a few counts of this clonotype. V gene TRBV7-2 combines with J gene TRBJ1-1, with D unclear. V gave up 0 bases and J gave up 1 base, with 9 bases separating them. Germline V gives CDR1 SGHTA, CDR2 FQGNSA. This CDR3 spans 15 amino acids. This CDR3 reads CASSLALGGNTEAFF. The CDR3 nucleotides read TGTGCCAGCAGCTTAGCGCTAGGCGGGAACACTGAAGCTTTCTTT.

This clonotype was found many times. The genes are TRBV6-1 and TRBJ2-7; 11 nucleotides align to TRBD2. The CDR3 is 16 residues long. Germline CDR1 MNHNS, CDR2 SASEGT. Unmatched junction bases numbered 6, after V lost 5 bases and J lost 0 bases. CDR3 in DNA: TGTGCCAGCAGTCCCGGGACTAGCGGATCCTCCTACGAGCAGTACTTC. The encoded protein is CASSPGTSGSSYEQYF.

This chain joins TRBV12-3 or TRBV12-4 and TRBJ2-1; D possibly corresponds to TRBD2 (6 bases). The CDR3 is 16 residues long. Trimming took 3 bases from V and 0 from J, leaving 12 bases between them. Here the CDR3 DNA reads TGTGCCAGCAGTTTGGGGGGATTGAGCTCCTACAATGAGCAGTTCTTC. Translating it yields CASSLGGLSSYNEQFF.

This clonotype was found a few times. The chain links TRBV27 to TRBJ2-1, with a tentative D call TRBD1 (5 bases). V was shortened by 8 bases and J by 2 bases, with 16 bases between the two germline ends. Germline lookup yields CDR1 MNHEY and CDR2 SMNVEV (reference sequence). The CDR3 extends over 15 amino acids. CDR3 amino acids: CASRLEQGTYNEQFF. CDR3 sequence (DNA): TGTGCCAGCCGCCTTGAGCAGGGAACCTACAATGAGCAGTTCTTC.

This clonotype was recorded many times. The chain recombines TRBV7-2 with TRBJ1-5; no clear D gene. The CDR3 contains 14 residues. Trimming removed 1 base at V and 3 bases at J, with 7 bases between. Germline V CDR1 and CDR2: SGHTA, FQGNSA. The CDR3 nucleotides are TGTGCCAGCAGCTTAGACTTTTACAATCAGCCCCAGCATTTT. This gives the protein CASSLDFYNQPQHF.

This clonotype showed up just a few times. This chain joins TRBV7-2 and TRBJ2-1; tentatively, D is TRBD2 (6 bases). V lost 3 bases to trimming and J lost 4 bases, with 13 bases between them. Germline V CDR1 and CDR2: SGHTA, FQGNSA. This CDR3 has 15 residues. This chain's CDR3 is CASSFLSGLYNEQFF. For the CDR3, the DNA is TGTGCCAGCAGCTTTCTTAGCGGCCTTTACAATGAGCAGTTCTTC.

This clonotype came up many times. This sequence joins TRBV6-5 and TRBJ1-6; no firm D call. The germline V gene has CDR1 MNHEY and CDR2 SVGAGI. The length of the CDR3 is 16 residues. V lost 2 bases and J 0 bases, leaving 8 bases between the germline ends. Here the CDR3 reads CASSYAGSSYNSPLHF. The CDR3 DNA follows: TGTGCCAGCAGTTACGCAGGAAGCTCCTATAATTCACCCCTCCACTTT.

This rearrangement joins TRBV18 to TRBJ2-2; either TRBD1 or TRBD2 may fit D (5 bases each). Germline V CDR1 and CDR2: KGHSH, LQKENI. CDR3 size: 16 residues. V was pared by 2 bases and J by 0 bases, with 10 bases between. The CDR3 spells CASSPVTAANTGELFF. CDR3 bases: TGTGCCAGCTCACCAGTGACAGCGGCGAACACCGGGGAGCTGTTTTTT.

This chain joins TRBV5-6 and TRBJ2-1, with unresolved D. CDR3 length: 13 residues. Trimming removed 3 bases at V and 10 bases at J, with 14 bases between. Germline assignment: CDR1 SGHDT and CDR2 YYEEEE. The CDR3 DNA sequence: TGTGCCAGCAGCTGGTCCACCATGGCGGAGCAGTTCTTC. Encoded protein: CASSWSTMAEQFF.

Many counts were recorded for this clonotype. This sequence joins TRBV12-3 or TRBV12-4 and TRBJ1-1, with a possible D match to TRBD1 (6 bases). V was pared by 4 bases and J by 6 bases, with 15 bases between. The CDR3 is 14 amino acids. The CDR3 here is CASSSRGSEAEAFF. The CDR3 coding sequence is TGTGCCAGCAGTTCCAGGGGTAGTGAAGCTGAAGCTTTCTTT.

The chain has TRBV4-2 and TRBJ2-7, with a weak D call TRBD2 (7 bases). Between the trimmed V and J ends, which lost 0 bases and 3 bases, there was a span of 12 bases. Germline assignment: CDR1 LGHNA and CDR2 YNFKEQ. CDR3 length: 15 residues. CDR3: CASSQDGGGHYEQYF. The CDR3 coding sequence is TGTGCCAGCAGCCAAGATGGCGGGGGACACTACGAGCAGTACTTC.

This chain uses TRBV7-6 with TRBJ1-3; a possible D gene is TRBD1 (5 bases). The germline V gene has CDR1 SGHVS and CDR2 FNYEAQ. This CDR3 contains 14 residues. The V and J ends lost 3 bases and 3 bases respectively, with 9 bases between them. CDR3 region: CASSLTESGNTIYF. DNA of the CDR3: TGTGCCAGCAGCTTGACAGAAAGTGGAAACACCATATATTTT.

This clonotype was detected ten times or more. The rearrangement joins TRBV20-1 to TRBJ2-2, with D hard to call. The CDR3 spans 11 residues. The V gene's germline CDR1 is DFQATT and CDR2 SNEGSKA (reference sequence). Between the trimmed V and J ends, which lost 5 bases and 4 bases, there was a span of 5 bases. This CDR3 reads CSAASTGELFF. The CDR3 region has the DNA TGCAGTGCTGCGAGCACCGGGGAGCTGTTTTTT.